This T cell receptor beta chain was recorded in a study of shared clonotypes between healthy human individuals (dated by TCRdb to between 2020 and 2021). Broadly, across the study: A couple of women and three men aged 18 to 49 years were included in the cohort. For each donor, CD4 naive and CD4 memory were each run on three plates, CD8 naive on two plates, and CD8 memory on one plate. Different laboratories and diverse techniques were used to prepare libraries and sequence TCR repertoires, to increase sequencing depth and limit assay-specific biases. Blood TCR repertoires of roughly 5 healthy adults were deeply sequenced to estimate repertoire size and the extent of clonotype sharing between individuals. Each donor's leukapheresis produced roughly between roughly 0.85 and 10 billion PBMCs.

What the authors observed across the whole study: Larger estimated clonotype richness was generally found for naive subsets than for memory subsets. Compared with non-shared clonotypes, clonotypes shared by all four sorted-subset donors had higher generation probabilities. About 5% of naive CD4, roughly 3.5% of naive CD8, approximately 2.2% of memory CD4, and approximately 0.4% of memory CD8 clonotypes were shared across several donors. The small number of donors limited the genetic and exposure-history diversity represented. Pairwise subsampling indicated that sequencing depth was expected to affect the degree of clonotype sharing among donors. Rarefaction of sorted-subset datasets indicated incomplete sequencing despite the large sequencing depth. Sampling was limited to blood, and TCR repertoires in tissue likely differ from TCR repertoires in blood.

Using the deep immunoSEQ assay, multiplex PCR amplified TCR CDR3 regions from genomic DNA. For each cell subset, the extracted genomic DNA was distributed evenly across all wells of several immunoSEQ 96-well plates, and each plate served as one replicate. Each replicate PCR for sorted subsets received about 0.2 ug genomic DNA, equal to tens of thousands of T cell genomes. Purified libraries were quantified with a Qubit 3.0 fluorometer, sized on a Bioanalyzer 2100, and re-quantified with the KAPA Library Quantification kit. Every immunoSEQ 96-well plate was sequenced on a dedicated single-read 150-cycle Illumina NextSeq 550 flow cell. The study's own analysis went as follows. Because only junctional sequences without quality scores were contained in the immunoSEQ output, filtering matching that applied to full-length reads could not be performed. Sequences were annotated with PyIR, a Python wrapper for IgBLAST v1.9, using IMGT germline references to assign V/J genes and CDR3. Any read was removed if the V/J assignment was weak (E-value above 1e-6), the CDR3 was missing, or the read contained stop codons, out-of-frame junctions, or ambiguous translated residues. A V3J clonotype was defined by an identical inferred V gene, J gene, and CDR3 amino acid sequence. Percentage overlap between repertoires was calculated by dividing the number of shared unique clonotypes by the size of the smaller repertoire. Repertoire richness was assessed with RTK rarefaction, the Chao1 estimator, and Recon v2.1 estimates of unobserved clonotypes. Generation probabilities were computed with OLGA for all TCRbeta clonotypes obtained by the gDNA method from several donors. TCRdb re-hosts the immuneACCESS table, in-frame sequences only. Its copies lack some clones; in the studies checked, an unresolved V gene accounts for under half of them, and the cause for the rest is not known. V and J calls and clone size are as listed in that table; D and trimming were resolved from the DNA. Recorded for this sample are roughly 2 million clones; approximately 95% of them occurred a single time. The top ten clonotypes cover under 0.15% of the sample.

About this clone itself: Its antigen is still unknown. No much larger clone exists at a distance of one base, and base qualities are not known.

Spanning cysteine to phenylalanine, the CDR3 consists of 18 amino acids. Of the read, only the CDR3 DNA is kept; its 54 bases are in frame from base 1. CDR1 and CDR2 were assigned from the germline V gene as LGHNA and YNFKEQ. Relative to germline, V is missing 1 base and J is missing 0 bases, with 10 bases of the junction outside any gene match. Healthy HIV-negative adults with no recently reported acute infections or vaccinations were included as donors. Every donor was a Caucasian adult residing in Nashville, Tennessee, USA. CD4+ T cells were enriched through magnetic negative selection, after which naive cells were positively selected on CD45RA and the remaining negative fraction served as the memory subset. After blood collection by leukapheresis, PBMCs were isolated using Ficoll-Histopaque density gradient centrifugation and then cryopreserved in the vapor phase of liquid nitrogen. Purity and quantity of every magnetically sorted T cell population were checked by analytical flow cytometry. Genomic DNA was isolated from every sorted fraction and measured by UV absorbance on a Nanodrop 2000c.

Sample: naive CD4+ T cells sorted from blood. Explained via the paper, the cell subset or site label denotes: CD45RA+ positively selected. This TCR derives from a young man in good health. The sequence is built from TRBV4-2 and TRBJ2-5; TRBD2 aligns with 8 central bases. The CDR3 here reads CASSQVILAGTDQETQYF. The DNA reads TGTGCCAGCAGCCAAGTCATCCTAGCGGGCACGGACCAAGAGACCCAGTACTTC.